Detailed here is one T cell receptor beta chain. Trimming removed 3 bases from V and 6 bases from J, with 11 bases in between. The CDR3 totals 13 residues. The germline gives CDR1 KGHDR, CDR2 SFDVKD. Produced via immunoSEQ multiplex PCR; TCRdb's table is partial and in-frame only. The data show hundreds of thousands of clones, with almost 95% seen just once and approximately 0.52% held by the top ten. The data stem from a study of T cell responses to AZD1222 COVID-19 vaccine. This sequence originates from an adult who received the AZD1222 COVID-19 vaccine. The rearrangement links TRBV24-1 to TRBJ2-7; D not resolved. Sequencing used peripheral blood, obtained 28 days after the second AZD1222 dose. DNA of the CDR3: TGTGCCACCAGTGATCGACCCGGCGGCGAGCAGTACTTC. Translation: CATSDRPGGEQYF.